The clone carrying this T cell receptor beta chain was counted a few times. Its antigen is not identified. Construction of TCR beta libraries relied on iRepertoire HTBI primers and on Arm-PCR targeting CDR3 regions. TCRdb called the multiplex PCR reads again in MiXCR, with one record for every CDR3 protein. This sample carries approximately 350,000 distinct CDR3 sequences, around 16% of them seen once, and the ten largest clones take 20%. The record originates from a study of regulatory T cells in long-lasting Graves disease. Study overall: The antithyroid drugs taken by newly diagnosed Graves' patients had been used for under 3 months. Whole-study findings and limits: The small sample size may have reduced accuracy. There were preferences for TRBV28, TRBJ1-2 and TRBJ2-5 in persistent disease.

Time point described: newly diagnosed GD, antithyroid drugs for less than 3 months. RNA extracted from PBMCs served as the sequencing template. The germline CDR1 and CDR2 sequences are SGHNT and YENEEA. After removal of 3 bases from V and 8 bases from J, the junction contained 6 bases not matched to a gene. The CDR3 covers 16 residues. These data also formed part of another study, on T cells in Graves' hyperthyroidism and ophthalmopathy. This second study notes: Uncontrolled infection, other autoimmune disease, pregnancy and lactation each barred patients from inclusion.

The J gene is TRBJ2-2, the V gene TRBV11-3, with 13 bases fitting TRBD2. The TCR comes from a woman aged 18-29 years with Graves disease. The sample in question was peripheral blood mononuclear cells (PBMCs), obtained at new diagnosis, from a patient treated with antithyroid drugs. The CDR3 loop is CASSLGLAGISGELFF. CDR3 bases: TGTGCCAGCAGCTTGGGACTAGCGGGGATCTCTGGGGAGCTGTTTTTT.